This T cell receptor (beta chain) was captured by sequencing in a study of blood T cell repertoires in COVID-19. Study-wide context: Sample material is recorded as cDNA or gDNA derived from T cells, B-cell-depleted T cells, or PBMCs.

The CDR3 has 15 amino acids. Germline V gene data show CDR1 as LNHDA and CDR2 as SQIVND (reference sequence). V was cut by 4 bases and J by 0 bases, with 12 bases left in between. Per the study methods: Estimation of nucleated cell counts was performed using reference gene primer amplification. Method: immunoSEQ multiplex PCR; TCRdb's copy keeps in-frame clones and lacks some. Clonal size and the V and J genes are those of that table, whereas D and trimming came from the DNA. The table has more than 300,000 clones, over 75% seen once. Patients at the Seattle site were enrolled during active infection and followed longitudinally.

The sequence derives from a woman aged 25 to 39 with COVID-19, enrolled during active disease. The sample consisted of peripheral blood. The chain carries TRBV19 and TRBJ1-2; the D is unclear. CDR3 in DNA: TGTGCCAGTAGTACGGGTTCGCTCTCTAACTATGGCTACACCTTC. This translates into CASSTGSLSNYGYTF.